Listed below are T cell receptor beta chains from one sample, sequenced in a study of cytomegalovirus exposure and HLA in healthy donors. Sequencing used immunoSEQ multiplex PCR; TCRdb keeps in-frame clones, though not all of them. The repertoire has about 160,000 clones, 88% of them found once; the top ten carry 2.5% to 3%. Material: PBMCs. The source is a young man in good health and CMV-seronegative. Both conserved end residues are part of each CDR3. A D gene is named only where the DNA matches it firmly. Clone size is not always given. Where it is, it says once, few, many or a class for expanded clones.

j_gene: TRBJ2-7
v_gene: TRBV27
abundance: .
d_gene: TRBD2
CDR3aa: CASSPPGLSYEQYF
CDR3nt: TGTGCCAGCAGTCCGCCGGGACTATCCTACGAGCAGTACTTC

j_gene: TRBJ2-2
v_gene: TRBV10-1
abundance: .
d_gene: TRBD1
CDR3aa: CASSESTGGYDTGELFF
CDR3nt: TGCGCCAGCAGTGAGTCGACAGGGGGGTATGACACCGGGGAGCTGTTTTTT

j_gene: TRBJ2-1
v_gene: TRBV5-8
abundance: few
d_gene: .
CDR3aa: CASSFFRSLYNEQFF
CDR3nt: TGTGCCAGCAGCTTTTTCCGTTCCCTCTACAATGAGCAGTTCTTC

j_gene: TRBJ2-3
v_gene: TRBV7-9
abundance: .
d_gene: TRBD2
CDR3aa: CASSLRTSGSPDTQYF
CDR3nt: TGTGCCAGCAGCCTCCGGACTAGCGGGAGCCCAGATACGCAGTATTTT

j_gene: TRBJ2-7
v_gene: TRBV19
abundance: .
d_gene: .
CDR3aa: CASSITSFYEQYF
CDR3nt: TGTGCCAGTAGTATAACTAGCTTCTACGAGCAGTACTTC

j_gene: TRBJ2-3
v_gene: TRBV30
abundance: .
d_gene: .
CDR3aa: CAWSQTGGRGDTQYF
CDR3nt: TGTGCCTGGAGTCAGACGGGGGGCCGGGGAGATACGCAGTATTTT

j_gene: TRBJ2-2
v_gene: TRBV10-1
abundance: .
d_gene: TRBD1
CDR3aa: CASRQGVDTGELFF
CDR3nt: TGCGCCAGCAGACAGGGGGTTGACACCGGGGAGCTGTTTTTT

j_gene: TRBJ2-2
v_gene: TRBV15
abundance: .
d_gene: TRBD1
CDR3aa: CATTWDRVTGELFF
CDR3nt: TGTGCCACCACCTGGGACAGGGTGACCGGGGAGCTGTTTTTT

j_gene: TRBJ2-7
v_gene: TRBV29-1
abundance: .
d_gene: .
CDR3aa: CSVEERGQAYEQYF
CDR3nt: TGCAGCGTTGAAGAGCGCGGGCAAGCCTACGAGCAGTACTTC

j_gene: TRBJ2-1
v_gene: TRBV4-1
abundance: .
d_gene: .
CDR3aa: CASSQELRGAYNEQFF
CDR3nt: TGCGCCAGCAGCCAAGAACTTCGCGGGGCCTACAATGAGCAGTTCTTC

j_gene: TRBJ1-1
v_gene: TRBV19
abundance: .
d_gene: .
CDR3aa: CASSIARNTEAFF
CDR3nt: TGTGCCAGTAGTATTGCTAGGAACACTGAAGCTTTCTTT

j_gene: TRBJ1-2
v_gene: TRBV5-5
abundance: few
d_gene: .
CDR3aa: CASSLVGHGYTF
CDR3nt: TGTGCCAGCAGCTTGGTGGGGCATGGCTACACCTTC

j_gene: TRBJ1-3
v_gene: TRBV5-1
abundance: once
d_gene: .
CDR3aa: CASSEQAPSSGNTIYF
CDR3nt: TGCGCCAGCAGCGAACAGGCGCCTAGCTCTGGAAACACCATATATTTT

j_gene: TRBJ1-1
v_gene: TRBV5-1
abundance: .
d_gene: .
CDR3aa: CASSPADMDTEAFF
CDR3nt: TGCGCCAGCAGCCCGGCTGACATGGACACTGAAGCTTTCTTT

j_gene: TRBJ1-4
v_gene: TRBV27
abundance: .
d_gene: .
CDR3aa: CASSFSGNPNEKLFF
CDR3nt: TGTGCCAGCAGTTTCTCAGGGAATCCAAATGAAAAACTGTTTTTT

j_gene: TRBJ1-3
v_gene: TRBV7-9
abundance: .
d_gene: TRBD1
CDR3aa: CASSTWTGANTIYF
CDR3nt: TGTGCCAGCAGCACATGGACAGGCGCAAACACCATATATTTT

j_gene: TRBJ2-5
v_gene: TRBV7-2
abundance: once
d_gene: .
CDR3aa: CASSIGSFNQETQYF
CDR3nt: TGTGCCAGCAGCATAGGGAGTTTCAACCAAGAGACCCAGTACTTC

j_gene: TRBJ2-1
v_gene: TRBV10-3
abundance: .
d_gene: .
CDR3aa: CATAGSLYEQFF
CDR3nt: TGTGCCACGGCCGGGAGTTTGTATGAGCAGTTCTTC

j_gene: TRBJ2-3
v_gene: TRBV5-1
abundance: .
d_gene: .
CDR3aa: CASSPGIGPHGADTQYF
CDR3nt: TGCGCCAGCAGCCCGGGGATCGGACCACATGGGGCAGATACGCAGTATTTT

j_gene: TRBJ1-3
v_gene: TRBV9
abundance: once
d_gene: .
CDR3aa: CASSGPRTGNTIYF
CDR3nt: TGTGCCAGCAGCGGGCCTAGAACTGGAAACACCATATATTTT

j_gene: TRBJ1-2
v_gene: TRBV6-1
abundance: .
d_gene: .
CDR3aa: CASSLSGGMQGYTF
CDR3nt: TGTGCCAGCAGCCTTTCTGGGGGGATGCAAGGCTACACCTTC

j_gene: TRBJ1-3
v_gene: TRBV11-2
abundance: .
d_gene: .
CDR3aa: CASSLNRVSGNTIYF
CDR3nt: TGTGCCAGCAGCTTAAACAGGGTCTCTGGAAACACCATATATTTT

j_gene: TRBJ2-5
v_gene: TRBV28
abundance: .
d_gene: .
CDR3aa: CASSPNVNGETQYF
CDR3nt: TGTGCCAGCAGTCCGAACGTTAACGGGGAGACCCAGTACTTC

j_gene: TRBJ1-3
v_gene: TRBV28
abundance: .
d_gene: .
CDR3aa: CASSFINTIYF
CDR3nt: TGTGCCAGCAGTTTTATCAACACCATATATTTT

j_gene: TRBJ1-1
v_gene: TRBV7-8
abundance: .
d_gene: .
CDR3aa: CASSLEEGSGTEAFF
CDR3nt: TGTGCCAGCAGCTTAGAGGAGGGCTCGGGGACTGAAGCTTTCTTT

j_gene: TRBJ1-1
v_gene: TRBV4-3
abundance: .
d_gene: TRBD1
CDR3aa: CASSSGQANTEAFF
CDR3nt: TGCGCCAGCAGCTCCGGACAGGCGAACACTGAAGCTTTCTTT

j_gene: TRBJ1-3
v_gene: TRBV6-5
abundance: .
d_gene: TRBD1
CDR3aa: CASSSTGSSGNTIYF
CDR3nt: TGTGCCAGCAGTTCGACAGGGTCATCTGGAAACACCATATATTTT

j_gene: TRBJ2-2
v_gene: TRBV5-6
abundance: .
d_gene: .
CDR3aa: CASSLGSPGLPNTGELFF
CDR3nt: TGTGCCAGCAGCTTGGGGAGTCCCGGACTACCGAACACCGGGGAGCTGTTTTTT

j_gene: TRBJ1-5
v_gene: TRBV19
abundance: .
d_gene: .
CDR3aa: CASSIGGSGGPQPQHF
CDR3nt: TGTGCCAGTAGTATTGGCGGATCCGGGGGACCTCAGCCCCAGCATTTT

j_gene: TRBJ1-5
v_gene: TRBV28
abundance: .
d_gene: .
CDR3aa: CASSLSRSDQPQHF
CDR3nt: TGTGCCAGCAGTTTAAGCAGGTCAGATCAGCCCCAGCATTTT

j_gene: TRBJ1-5
v_gene: TRBV4-3
abundance: .
d_gene: .
CDR3aa: CASSQEGYSNQPQHF
CDR3nt: TGCGCCAGCAGCCAAGAGGGCTACTCAAATCAGCCCCAGCATTTT

j_gene: TRBJ2-5
v_gene: TRBV9
abundance: once
d_gene: TRBD2
CDR3aa: CASSVGGRAAETQYF
CDR3nt: TGTGCCAGCAGCGTAGGCGGGAGGGCCGCGGAGACCCAGTACTTC

j_gene: TRBJ2-1
v_gene: TRBV27
abundance: .
d_gene: TRBD2
CDR3aa: CASSLSLAGGYEQFF
CDR3nt: TGTGCCAGCAGCTTATCTCTAGCGGGAGGGTATGAGCAGTTCTTC

j_gene: TRBJ2-3
v_gene: TRBV7-6
abundance: .
d_gene: .
CDR3aa: CASSLGTDTQYF
CDR3nt: TGTGCCAGCAGCTTAGGTACTGATACGCAGTATTTT

j_gene: TRBJ1-2
v_gene: TRBV6-5
abundance: .
d_gene: .
CDR3aa: CASSPDFRDSGYTF
CDR3nt: TGTGCCAGCAGCCCAGATTTCAGGGATTCTGGCTACACCTTC

j_gene: TRBJ1-2
v_gene: TRBV4-1
abundance: few
d_gene: .
CDR3aa: CASSQILRGLYGYTF
CDR3nt: TGCGCCAGCAGCCAGATCCTAAGGGGCCTCTATGGCTACACCTTC

j_gene: TRBJ2-1
v_gene: TRBV5-4
abundance: .
d_gene: TRBD1
CDR3aa: CASGQAKGEQFF
CDR3nt: TGTGCCAGCGGACAGGCCAAGGGTGAGCAGTTCTTC

j_gene: TRBJ1-1
v_gene: TRBV4-1
abundance: .
d_gene: TRBD1
CDR3aa: CASSYRQGTNTEAFF
CDR3nt: TGCGCCAGCAGCTACCGACAGGGAACCAACACTGAAGCTTTCTTT

j_gene: TRBJ2-1
v_gene: TRBV27
abundance: .
d_gene: TRBD1
CDR3aa: CASSFWGQGSEQFF
CDR3nt: TGTGCCAGCAGCTTTTGGGGACAGGGAAGTGAGCAGTTCTTC

j_gene: TRBJ1-1
v_gene: TRBV5-4
abundance: .
d_gene: TRBD1
CDR3aa: CASRIQGDTEAFF
CDR3nt: TGTGCCAGCAGGATACAGGGGGACACTGAAGCTTTCTTT

j_gene: TRBJ2-2
v_gene: TRBV4-3
abundance: .
d_gene: .
CDR3aa: CASSQDSRRSGELFF
CDR3nt: TGCGCCAGCAGCCAAGATTCGAGGCGTTCCGGGGAGCTGTTTTTT

j_gene: TRBJ1-4
v_gene: TRBV2
abundance: once
d_gene: .
CDR3aa: CASGRRPTNEKLFF
CDR3nt: TGTGCCAGCGGGCGAAGACCAACTAATGAAAAACTGTTTTTT

j_gene: TRBJ1-1
v_gene: TRBV9
abundance: once
d_gene: .
CDR3aa: CASSVSGTNLNTEAFF
CDR3nt: TGTGCCAGCAGCGTCTCCGGGACAAACTTAAACACTGAAGCTTTCTTT

j_gene: TRBJ2-5
v_gene: TRBV11-1
abundance: .
d_gene: .
CDR3aa: CASSLSVLGETQYF
CDR3nt: TGTGCCAGCAGCTTATCGGTTCTAGGAGAGACCCAGTACTTC

j_gene: TRBJ2-1
v_gene: TRBV4-1
abundance: .
d_gene: .
CDR3aa: CASSQVARRRDGEQFF
CDR3nt: TGCGCCAGCAGCCAAGTGGCCCGACGGCGGGACGGTGAGCAGTTCTTC

j_gene: TRBJ1-1
v_gene: TRBV11-1
abundance: once
d_gene: TRBD1
CDR3aa: CASSAQGLENTEAFF
CDR3nt: TGTGCCAGCAGCGCACAGGGGCTGGAGAACACTGAAGCTTTCTTT

j_gene: TRBJ2-3
v_gene: TRBV7-2
abundance: .
d_gene: TRBD2
CDR3aa: CASSPGLAGRTDTQYF
CDR3nt: TGTGCCAGCAGCCCAGGACTAGCGGGCCGCACAGATACGCAGTATTTT